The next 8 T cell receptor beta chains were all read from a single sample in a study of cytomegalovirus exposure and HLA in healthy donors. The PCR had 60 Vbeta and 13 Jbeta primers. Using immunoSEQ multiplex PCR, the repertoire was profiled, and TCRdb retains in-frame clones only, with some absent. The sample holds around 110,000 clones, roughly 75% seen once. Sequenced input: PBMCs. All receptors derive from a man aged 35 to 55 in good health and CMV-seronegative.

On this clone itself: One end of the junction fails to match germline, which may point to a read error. As DNA, the CDR3 is TGTTCCAGCAGCTGGGGTGAGGGTTTCGAGCAGTACTTC. This gives the protein CSSSWGEGFEQYF. This chain joins TRBV7-9 and TRBJ2-7; a weak D match, TRBD2 (5 bases). The length of the CDR3 is 13 residues. From germline, CDR1 is SEHNR and CDR2 FQNEAQ (reference sequence).

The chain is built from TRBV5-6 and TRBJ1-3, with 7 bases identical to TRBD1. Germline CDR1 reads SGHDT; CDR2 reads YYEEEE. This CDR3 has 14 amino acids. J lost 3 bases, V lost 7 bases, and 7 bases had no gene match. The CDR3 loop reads CASGVGQLGNTIYF. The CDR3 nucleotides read TGTGCCAGCGGCGTGGGACAGCTTGGAAACACCATATATTTT.

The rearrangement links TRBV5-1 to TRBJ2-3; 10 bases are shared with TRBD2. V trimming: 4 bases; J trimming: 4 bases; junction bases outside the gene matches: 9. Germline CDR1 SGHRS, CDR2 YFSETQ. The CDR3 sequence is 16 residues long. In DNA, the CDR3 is TGCGCCAGCAGCCCCCAGATTAGCGGGGGGTCAGATACGCAGTATTTT. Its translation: CASSPQISGGSDTQYF.

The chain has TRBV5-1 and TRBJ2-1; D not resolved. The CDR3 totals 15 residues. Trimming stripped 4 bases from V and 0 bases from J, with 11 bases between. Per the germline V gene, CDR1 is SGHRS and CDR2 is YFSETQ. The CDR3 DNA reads TGCGCCAGCAGCCCGATGCTTAGCTCCTACAATGAGCAGTTCTTC. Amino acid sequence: CASSPMLSSYNEQFF.

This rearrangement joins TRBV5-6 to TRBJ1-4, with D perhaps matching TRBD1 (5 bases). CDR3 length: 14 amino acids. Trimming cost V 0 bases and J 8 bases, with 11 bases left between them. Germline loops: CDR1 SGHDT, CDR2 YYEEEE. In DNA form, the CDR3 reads TGTGCCAGCAGCTTGGAGGGGTTAGGGGAAAAACTGTTTTTT. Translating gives CASSLEGLGEKLFF.

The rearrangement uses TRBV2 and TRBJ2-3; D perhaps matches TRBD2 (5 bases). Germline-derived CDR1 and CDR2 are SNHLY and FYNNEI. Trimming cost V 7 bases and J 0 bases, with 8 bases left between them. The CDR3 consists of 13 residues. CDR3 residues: CASKRGSTDTQYF. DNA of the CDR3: TGTGCCAGCAAGCGAGGGAGCACAGATACGCAGTATTTT. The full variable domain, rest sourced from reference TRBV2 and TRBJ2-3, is EPEVTQTPSHQVTQMGQEVILRCVPISNHLYFYWYRQILGQKVEFLVSFYNNEISEKSEIFDDQFSVERPDGSNFTLKIRSTKLEDSAMYFCASKRGSTDTQYFGPGTRLTVL.

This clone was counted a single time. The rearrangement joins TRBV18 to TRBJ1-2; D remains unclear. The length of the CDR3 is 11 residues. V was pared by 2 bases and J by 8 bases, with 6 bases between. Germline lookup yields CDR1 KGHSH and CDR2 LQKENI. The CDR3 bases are TGTGCCAGCTCACCAGGCTTAGGCTACACCTTC. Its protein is CASSPGLGYTF.

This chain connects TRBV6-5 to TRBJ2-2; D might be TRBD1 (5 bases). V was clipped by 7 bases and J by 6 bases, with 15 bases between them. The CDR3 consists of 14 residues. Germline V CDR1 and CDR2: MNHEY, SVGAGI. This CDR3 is CASTQIGVPGELFF. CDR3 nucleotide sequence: TGTGCCAGCACCCAGATAGGGGTCCCCGGGGAGCTGTTTTTT.